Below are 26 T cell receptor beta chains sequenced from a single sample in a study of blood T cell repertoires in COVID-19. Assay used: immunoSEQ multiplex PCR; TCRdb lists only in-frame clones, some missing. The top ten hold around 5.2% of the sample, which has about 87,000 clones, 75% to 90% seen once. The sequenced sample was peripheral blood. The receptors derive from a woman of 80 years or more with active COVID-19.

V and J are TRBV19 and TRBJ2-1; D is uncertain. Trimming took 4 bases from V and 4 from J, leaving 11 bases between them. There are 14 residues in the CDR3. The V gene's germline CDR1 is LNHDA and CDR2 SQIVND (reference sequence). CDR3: CASSTRPRYNEQFF. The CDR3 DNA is TGTGCCAGTAGTACCCGCCCTAGGTACAATGAGCAGTTCTTC.

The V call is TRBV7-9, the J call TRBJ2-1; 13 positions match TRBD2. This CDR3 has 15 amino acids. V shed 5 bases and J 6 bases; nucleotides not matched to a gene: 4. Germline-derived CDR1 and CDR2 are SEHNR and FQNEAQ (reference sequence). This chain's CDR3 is CASSPGTSGINEQFF. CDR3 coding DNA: TGTGCCAGCAGCCCTGGGACTAGCGGGATCAATGAGCAGTTCTTC.

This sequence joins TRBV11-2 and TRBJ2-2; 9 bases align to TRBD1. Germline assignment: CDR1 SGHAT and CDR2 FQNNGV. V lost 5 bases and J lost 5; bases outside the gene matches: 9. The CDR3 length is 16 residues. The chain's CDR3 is CASSPSLGQGTGELFF. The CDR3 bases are TGTGCCAGCAGCCCCTCCCTAGGACAGGGGACCGGGGAGCTGTTTTTT.

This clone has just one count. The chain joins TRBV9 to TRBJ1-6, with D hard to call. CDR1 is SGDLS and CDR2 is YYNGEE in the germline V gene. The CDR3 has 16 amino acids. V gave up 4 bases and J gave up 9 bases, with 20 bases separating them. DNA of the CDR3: TGTGCCAGCAGCCACGACCCTACGGGAGGCTCTTCACCCCTCCACTTT. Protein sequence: CASSHDPTGGSSPLHF.

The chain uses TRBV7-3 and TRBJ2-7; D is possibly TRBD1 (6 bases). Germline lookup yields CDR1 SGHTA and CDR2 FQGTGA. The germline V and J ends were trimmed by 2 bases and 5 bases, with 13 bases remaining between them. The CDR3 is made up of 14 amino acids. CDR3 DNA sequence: TGTGCCAGCAGCTTATTGGCAGGGGCTGACGAGCAGTACTTC. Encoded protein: CASSLLAGADEQYF.

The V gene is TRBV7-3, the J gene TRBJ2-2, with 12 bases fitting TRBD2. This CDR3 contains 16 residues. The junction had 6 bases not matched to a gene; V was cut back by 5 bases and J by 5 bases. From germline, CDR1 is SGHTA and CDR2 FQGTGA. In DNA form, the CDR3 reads TGTGCCAGCAGCCCGCCCGGGACTAGCGGGACCGGGGAGCTGTTTTTT. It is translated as CASSPPGTSGTGELFF.

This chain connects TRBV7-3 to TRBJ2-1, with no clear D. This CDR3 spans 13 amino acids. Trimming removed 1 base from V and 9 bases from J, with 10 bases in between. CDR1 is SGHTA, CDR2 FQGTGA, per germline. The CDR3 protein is CASSLNPGREQFF. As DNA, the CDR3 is TGTGCCAGCAGCTTAAACCCTGGCCGTGAGCAGTTCTTC.

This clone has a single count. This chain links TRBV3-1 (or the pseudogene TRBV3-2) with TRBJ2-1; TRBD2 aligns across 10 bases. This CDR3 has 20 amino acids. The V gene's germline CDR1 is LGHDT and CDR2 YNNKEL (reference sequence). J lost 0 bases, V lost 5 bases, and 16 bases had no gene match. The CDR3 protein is CASSSLGTSENTSSYNEQFF. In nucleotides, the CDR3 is TGTGCCAGCAGCTCCCTAGGGACTAGCGAGAATACGAGCTCCTACAATGAGCAGTTCTTC.

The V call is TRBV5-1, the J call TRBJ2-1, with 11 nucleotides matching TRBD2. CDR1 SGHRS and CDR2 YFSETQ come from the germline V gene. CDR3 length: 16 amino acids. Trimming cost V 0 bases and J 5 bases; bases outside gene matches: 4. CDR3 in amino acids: CASSLEGTSGNNEQFF. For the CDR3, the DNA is TGCGCCAGCAGCTTGGAAGGGACTAGCGGAAACAATGAGCAGTTCTTC.

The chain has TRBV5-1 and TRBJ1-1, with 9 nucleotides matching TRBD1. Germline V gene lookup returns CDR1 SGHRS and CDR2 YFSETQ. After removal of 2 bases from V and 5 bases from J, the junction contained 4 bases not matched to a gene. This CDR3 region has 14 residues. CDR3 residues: CASSLQGARTEAFF. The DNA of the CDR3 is TGCGCCAGCAGCTTACAGGGGGCGAGGACTGAAGCTTTCTTT.

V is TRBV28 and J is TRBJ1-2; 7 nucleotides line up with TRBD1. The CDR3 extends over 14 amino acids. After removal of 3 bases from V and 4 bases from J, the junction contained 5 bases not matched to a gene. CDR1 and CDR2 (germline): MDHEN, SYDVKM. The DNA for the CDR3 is TGTGCCAGCAGTTTGAGGGGGCGAATCTATGGCTACACCTTC. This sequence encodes CASSLRGRIYGYTF.

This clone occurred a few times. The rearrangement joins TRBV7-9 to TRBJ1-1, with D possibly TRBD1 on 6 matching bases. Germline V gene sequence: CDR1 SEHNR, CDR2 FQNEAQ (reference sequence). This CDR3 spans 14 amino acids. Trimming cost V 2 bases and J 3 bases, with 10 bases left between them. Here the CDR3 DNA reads TGTGCCAGCAGCTTACAAAGGGGGTACACTGAAGCTTTCTTT. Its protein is CASSLQRGYTEAFF.

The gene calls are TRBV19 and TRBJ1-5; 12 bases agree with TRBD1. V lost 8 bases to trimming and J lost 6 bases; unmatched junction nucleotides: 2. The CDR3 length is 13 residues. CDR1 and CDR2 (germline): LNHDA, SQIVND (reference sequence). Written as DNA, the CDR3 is TGTGCCAGTGGGACAGGGGGCGGTCAGCCCCAGCATTTT. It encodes CASGTGGGQPQHF.

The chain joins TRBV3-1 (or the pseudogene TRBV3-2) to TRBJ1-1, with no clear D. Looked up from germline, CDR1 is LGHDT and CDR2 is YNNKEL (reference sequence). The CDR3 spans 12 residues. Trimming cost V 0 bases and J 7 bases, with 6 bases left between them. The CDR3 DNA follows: TGTGCCAGCAGCCAAGAGGCGGATGAAGCTTTCTTT. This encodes CASSQEADEAFF.

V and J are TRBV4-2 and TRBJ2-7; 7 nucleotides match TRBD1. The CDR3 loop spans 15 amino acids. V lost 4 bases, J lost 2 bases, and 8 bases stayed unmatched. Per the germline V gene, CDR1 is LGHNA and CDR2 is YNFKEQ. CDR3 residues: CASSLRRQGAYEQYF. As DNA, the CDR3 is TGTGCCAGCAGCCTACGGAGGCAGGGGGCCTACGAGCAGTACTTC.

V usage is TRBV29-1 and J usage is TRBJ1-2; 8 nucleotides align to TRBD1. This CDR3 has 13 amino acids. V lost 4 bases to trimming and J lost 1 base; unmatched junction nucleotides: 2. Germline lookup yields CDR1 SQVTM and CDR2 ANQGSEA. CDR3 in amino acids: CSVGTGINYGYTF. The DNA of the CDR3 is TGCAGCGTTGGGACAGGGATTAACTATGGCTACACCTTC. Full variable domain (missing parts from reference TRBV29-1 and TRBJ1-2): SAVISQKPSRDICQRGTSLTIQCQVDSQVTMMFWYRQQPGQSLTLIATANQGSEATYESGFVIDKFPISRPNLTFSTLTVSNMSPEDSSIYLCSVGTGINYGYTFGSGTRLTVV.

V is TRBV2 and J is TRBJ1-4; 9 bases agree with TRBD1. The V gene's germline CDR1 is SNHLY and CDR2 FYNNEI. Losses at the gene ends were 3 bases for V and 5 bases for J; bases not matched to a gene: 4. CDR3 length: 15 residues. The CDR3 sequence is CASSEGQGANEKLFF. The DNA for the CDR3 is TGTGCCAGCAGTGAGGGACAGGGCGCAAATGAAAAACTGTTTTTT.

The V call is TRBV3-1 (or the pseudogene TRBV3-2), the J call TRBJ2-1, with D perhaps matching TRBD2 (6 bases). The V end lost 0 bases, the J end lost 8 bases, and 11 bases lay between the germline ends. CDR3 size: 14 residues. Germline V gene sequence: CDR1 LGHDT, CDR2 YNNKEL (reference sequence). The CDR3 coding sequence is TGTGCCAGCAGCCAAGATACTAGCCGCGATGAGCAGTTCTTC. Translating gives CASSQDTSRDEQFF.

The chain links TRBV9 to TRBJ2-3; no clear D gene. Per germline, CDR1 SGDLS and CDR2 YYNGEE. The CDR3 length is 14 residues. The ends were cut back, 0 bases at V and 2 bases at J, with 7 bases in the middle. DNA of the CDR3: TGTGCCAGCAGCGTAGATCGAGCCACAGATACGCAGTATTTT. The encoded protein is CASSVDRATDTQYF.

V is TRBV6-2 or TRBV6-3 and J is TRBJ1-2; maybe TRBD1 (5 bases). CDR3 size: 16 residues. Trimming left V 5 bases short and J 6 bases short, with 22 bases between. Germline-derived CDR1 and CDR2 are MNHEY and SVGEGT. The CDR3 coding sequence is TGTGCCAGCAGTCCGCCGGAAGGACAAAAAGGGAATGGCTACACCTTC. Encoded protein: CASSPPEGQKGNGYTF.

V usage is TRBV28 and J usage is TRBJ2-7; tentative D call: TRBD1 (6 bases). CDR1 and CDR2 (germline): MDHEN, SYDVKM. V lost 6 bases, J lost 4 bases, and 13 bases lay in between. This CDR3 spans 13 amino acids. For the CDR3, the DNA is TGTGCCAGCAGGTCGGCAGGGGTATACGAGCAGTACTTC. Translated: CASRSAGVYEQYF.

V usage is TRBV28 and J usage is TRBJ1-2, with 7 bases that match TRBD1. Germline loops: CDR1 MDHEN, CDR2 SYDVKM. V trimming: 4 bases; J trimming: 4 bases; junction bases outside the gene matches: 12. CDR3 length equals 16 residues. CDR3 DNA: TGTGCCAGCAGTTCCCTCCTACAGGGGTCTTTCTATGGCTACACCTTC. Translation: CASSSLLQGSFYGYTF.

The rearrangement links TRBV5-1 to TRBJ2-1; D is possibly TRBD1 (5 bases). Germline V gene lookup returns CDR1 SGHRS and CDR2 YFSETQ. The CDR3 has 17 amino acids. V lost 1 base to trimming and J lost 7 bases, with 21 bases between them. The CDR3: CASSLNPISLGANEQFF. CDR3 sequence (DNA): TGCGCCAGCAGCTTGAATCCCATATCGCTTGGGGCTAATGAGCAGTTCTTC.

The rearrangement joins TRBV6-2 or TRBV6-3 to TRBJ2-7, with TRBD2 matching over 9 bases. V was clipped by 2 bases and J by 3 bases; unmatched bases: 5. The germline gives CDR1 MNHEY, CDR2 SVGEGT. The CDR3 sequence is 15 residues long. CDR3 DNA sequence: TGTGCCAGCAGTTACGGTTCAGCGGGGGGCTACGAGCAGTACTTC. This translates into CASSYGSAGGYEQYF.

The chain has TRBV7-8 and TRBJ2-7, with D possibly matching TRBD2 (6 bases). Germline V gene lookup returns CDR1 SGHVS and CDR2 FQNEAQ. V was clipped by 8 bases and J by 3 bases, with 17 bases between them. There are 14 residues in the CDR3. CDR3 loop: CASVDRDLVYEQYF. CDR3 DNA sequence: TGTGCCAGCGTCGATCGGGACTTAGTCTACGAGCAGTACTTC.

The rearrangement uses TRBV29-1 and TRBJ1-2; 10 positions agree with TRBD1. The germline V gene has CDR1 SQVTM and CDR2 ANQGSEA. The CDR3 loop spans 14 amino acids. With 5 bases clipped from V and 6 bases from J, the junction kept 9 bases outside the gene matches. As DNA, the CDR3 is TGCAGCGTTCGGTTTCCGGGACAGGGGAATGGCTACACCTTC. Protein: CSVRFPGQGNGYTF.